This T cell receptor (beta chain) is drawn from a study of T cell responses to AZD1222 COVID-19 vaccine (dated by TCRdb to the early 2020s). The study in broad terms: AZD1222 recipients with second doses at about 4 weeks or about 12 weeks were pooled, because spike-specific TCR depth and breadth did not differ between schedules. TCR sequencing was performed for approximately 240 trial participants, of whom around 200 were given two doses of AZD1222 and around 26 were given two doses of MenACWY control vaccine. Trial participants were enrolled into age subgroups of 18-55, 56-69 and 70-plus years, which contained roughly 140, 27 and 60 TCR-sequenced participants, respectively.

Including the terminal cysteine and phenylalanine, the CDR3 comprises 15 residues. Of all the DNA, just the CDR3 is kept, 45 bases in frame from base 1. CDR1 and CDR2 were assigned from the germline V gene as SGHAT and FQNNGV. V loses 0 bases at its end and J loses 4 bases; junction bases beyond the gene matches: 5. The investigation overall reported the following: The vaccine-associated CD4 TCRs covered the entire spike protein, and the dominant responses fell in regions 160-218 and 743-854. Nearly half of unique spike-specific TCRs reportedly recognized epitopes outside regions mutated in the B.1.351 and B.1.1.7 variants. Conclusions about previously exposed vaccinees are limited because only a handful of AZD1222 recipients were SARS-CoV-2 seropositive at baseline. Most participants were white British and females outnumbered males, and the authors suggested that clonal diversity may have been underestimated. No day 14 peak-response samples were available, so repertoires were characterized only after the peak T cell response. A significant rise in spike-specific TCR breadth and depth was observed after two AZD1222 doses relative to day 0 and relative to MenACWY recipients. In the small 56-69-year group, the increase in depth fell short of significance, most likely because of low power.

In the paper's terms, the time point label means: baseline before first vaccination. Vaccinee samples were obtained from the UK trials COV001 and COV002, which included a single-blind randomized controlled phase 2/3 trial of AZD1222 (ChAdOx1 nCoV-19) in healthy adults. Trial participant PBMC samples were collected at day 0 and day 28 after the second dose for TCRbeta chain sequencing. The CDR3 regions of human TCRbeta chains were analyzed by immunosequencing. Per the source publication's procedure: TCRs in the repertoires were matched against a reference library of SARS-CoV-2-specific TCRs that had been generated with the MIRA antigen-specificity platform. Breadth was defined as the fraction of unique TCRs that were SARS-CoV-2-associated, and depth was defined as the fraction of total T cells that were SARS-CoV-2-associated. Using the MIRA data, each spike-specific TCR was mapped to the spike region that the TCR reacts to and placed in a CD4 or CD8 class. Log10-transformed breadth and depth values were compared by one-way ANOVA with Sidak's multiple comparisons tests. As stored in TCRdb, this immuneACCESS dataset retains in-frame rearrangements with V and J assigned. A fraction of the clones does not appear; measured against another copy, unresolved V genes explain less than half of the discrepancy, and the remainder lacks a known reason. The DNA gave D and trimming, while V, J and clone size come from that table. This sample comprises more than 100,000 clones, around nine tenths of them detected only once. Around 1.6% of the sample rests with the top ten.

Remarks on this clone: Its antigen is unknown. One base away there is no much larger clone; base qualities are not given.

The V gene is TRBV11-2 and the J gene is TRBJ1-1; 7 bases in the junction line up with TRBD1. The sequences come from peripheral blood, collected on day 0 of AZD1222 vaccination. The source is an adult in good health. The CDR3: CASSLDSTGLTEAFF. Read as DNA, the sequence is TGTGCCAGCAGCTTAGATTCGACAGGGCTCACTGAAGCTTTCTTT. Supplemented by the reference TRBV11-2 and TRBJ1-1 proteins around the CDR3, the complete variable domain is EAGVAQSPRYKIIEKRQSVAFWCNPISGHATLYWYQQILGQGPKLLIQFQNNGVVDDSQLPKDRFSAERLKGVDSTLKIQPAKLEDSAVYLCASSLDSTGLTEAFFGQGTRLTVV.